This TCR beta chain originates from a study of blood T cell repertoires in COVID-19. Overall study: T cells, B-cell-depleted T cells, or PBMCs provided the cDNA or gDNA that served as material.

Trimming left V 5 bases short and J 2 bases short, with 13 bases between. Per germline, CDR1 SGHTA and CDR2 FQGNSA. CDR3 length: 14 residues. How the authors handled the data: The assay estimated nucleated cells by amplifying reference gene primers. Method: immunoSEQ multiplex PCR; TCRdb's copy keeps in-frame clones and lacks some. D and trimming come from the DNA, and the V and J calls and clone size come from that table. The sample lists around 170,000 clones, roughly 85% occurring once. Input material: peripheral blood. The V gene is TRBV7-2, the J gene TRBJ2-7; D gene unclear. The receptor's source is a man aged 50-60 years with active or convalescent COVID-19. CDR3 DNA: TGTGCCAGCAGCCCAACGGCGCAGGCCTACGAGCAGTACTTC. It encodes CASSPTAQAYEQYF. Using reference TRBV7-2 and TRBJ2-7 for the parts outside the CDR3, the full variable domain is GAGVSQSPSNKVTEKGKDVELRCDPISGHTALYWYRQSLGQGLEFLIYFQGNSAPDKSGLPSDRFSAERTGGSVSTLTIQRTQQEDSAVYLCASSPTAQAYEQYFGPGTRLTVT.